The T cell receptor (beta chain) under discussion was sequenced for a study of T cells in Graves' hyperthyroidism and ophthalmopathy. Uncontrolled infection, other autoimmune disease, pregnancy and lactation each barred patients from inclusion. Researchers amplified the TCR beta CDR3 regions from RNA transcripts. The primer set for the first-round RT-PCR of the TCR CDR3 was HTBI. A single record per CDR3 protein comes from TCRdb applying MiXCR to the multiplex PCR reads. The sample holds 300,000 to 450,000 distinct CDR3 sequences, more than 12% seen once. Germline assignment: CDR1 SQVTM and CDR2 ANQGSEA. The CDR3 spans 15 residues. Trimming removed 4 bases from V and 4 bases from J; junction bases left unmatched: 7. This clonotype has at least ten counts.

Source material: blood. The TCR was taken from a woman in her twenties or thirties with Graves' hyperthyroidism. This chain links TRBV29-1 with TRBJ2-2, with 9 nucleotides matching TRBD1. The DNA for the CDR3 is TGCAGCGTTGGGGCCGGGACAGGGATCACCGGGGAGCTGTTTTTT. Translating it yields CSVGAGTGITGELFF.